This TCR beta chain was sequenced during a study of CD8+ T cells in alopecia areata. V shed 4 bases and J 9 bases; nucleotides not matched to a gene: 12. CDR3 length equals 16 residues. Germline CDR1 SQVTM, CDR2 ANQGSEA. Treatment: oral pan-JAK inhibitor, 5-10 mg twice daily. This clone was observed a handful of times. Reverse transcription of extracted RNA yielded cDNA, which provided the sequencing template. The assay was immunoSEQ multiplex PCR, and TCRdb's table has in-frame clones only and misses some. Among 150,000 to 200,000 clones listed, 60% were seen once. The V gene is TRBV29-1, the J gene TRBJ2-1, with TRBD2 identical over 13 bases. This receptor was obtained from a human donor with alopecia areata. The sequences come from CD4+ T cells sorted from blood, collected at week 24, from a patient treated with tofacitinib. This CDR3 is CSVGGTSGGAQREQFF. CDR3 coding DNA: TGCAGCGTTGGAGGCACTAGCGGGGGGGCCCAGCGTGAGCAGTTCTTC.